The 14 T cell receptor beta chains below come from one sample, sequenced in a study of T cell responses to AZD1222 COVID-19 vaccine. Some clones are missing from TCRdb's copy, which holds only in-frame ones; the method was immunoSEQ multiplex PCR. The profile covers about 110,000 clones, with roughly nine tenths appearing a single time and less than 8.5% taken by the ten largest. The sample consisted of peripheral blood, taken on day 0 of AZD1222 vaccination. The receptors come from an adult in good health.

The rearrangement links TRBV3-1 (or the pseudogene TRBV3-2) to TRBJ2-5, with D hard to call. In germline, CDR1 is LGHDT, CDR2 YNNKEL (reference sequence). The CDR3 has 14 residues. V lost 0 bases to trimming and J lost 3 bases, with 8 bases between them. This chain's CDR3 is CASSQDTLEETQYF. The CDR3 DNA is TGTGCCAGCAGCCAAGATACACTCGAAGAGACCCAGTACTTC.

The V gene is TRBV6-5, the J gene TRBJ1-2, with no clear D. The germline V and J ends were trimmed by 0 bases and 1 base, with 6 bases remaining between them. This CDR3 comprises 14 residues. CDR1 and CDR2 from the germline V gene are MNHEY and SVGAGI. CDR3 sequence: CASSYSKSNYGYTF. DNA of the CDR3: TGTGCCAGCAGTTACTCGAAAAGTAACTATGGCTACACCTTC.

Here the CDR3 DNA reads TGCAGCGTCCGAGGGGGAACCACCTACGAGCAGTACTTC. It is translated as CSVRGGTTYEQYF. This chain connects TRBV29-1 to TRBJ2-7, with D maybe TRBD1 (6 bases). Trimming took 6 bases from V and 2 from J, leaving 14 bases between them. This CDR3 region has 13 residues. The germline V gene encodes CDR1 SQVTM and CDR2 ANQGSEA.

The chain is built from TRBV2 and TRBJ1-4; the D gene is possibly TRBD1 (5 bases). V lost 6 bases and J lost 6, with 17 bases in between. The CDR3 length is 15 residues. The germline CDR1 and CDR2 sequences are SNHLY and FYNNEI. The DNA for the CDR3 is TGTGCCAGCAGCCTCGCGGGAAGGGGTGATGAAAAACTGTTTTTT. It yields the protein CASSLAGRGDEKLFF.

The rearrangement links TRBV20-1 to TRBJ1-2; D gene uncertain. V was pared by 2 bases and J by 6 bases, with 4 bases between. The CDR3 has 10 amino acids. Germline CDR1 DFQATT, CDR2 SNEGSKA (reference sequence). The CDR3 DNA reads as TGCAGTGCTAGAAGGGATGGCTACACCTTC. This gives the protein CSARRDGYTF.

The chain employs TRBV18 and TRBJ2-3; D perhaps matches TRBD2 (5 bases). CDR1 and CDR2 from the germline V gene are KGHSH and LQKENI. V was clipped by 6 bases and J by 4 bases, with 11 bases between them. The CDR3 has 13 amino acids. CDR3 amino acids: CASSPSEADTQYF. DNA for the CDR3: TGTGCCAGCTCCCCCTCGGAGGCAGATACGCAGTATTTT.

The gene calls are TRBV6-2 or TRBV6-3 and TRBJ1-2; TRBD1 matches 7 bases. The V and J ends lost 2 bases and 8 bases, in that order; junction bases with no gene match: 5. This CDR3 has 13 amino acids. Germline V gene data show CDR1 as MNHEY and CDR2 as SVGEGT. CDR3 coding DNA: TGTGCCAGCAGTTACCCGACAGGGTCGGGCTACACCTTC. This gives the protein CASSYPTGSGYTF.

This sequence joins TRBV10-3 and TRBJ1-1; D remains ambiguous. V lost 4 bases, J lost 1 base, and 4 bases lay in between. The CDR3 is made up of 12 amino acids. CDR1 and CDR2 from the germline V gene are ENHRY and SYGVKD. CDR3 nucleotide sequence: TGTGCCATCAGTGGGAGGAACACTGAAGCTTTCTTT. This gives the protein CAISGRNTEAFF.

This sequence joins TRBV5-6 and TRBJ2-1; 7 bases map to TRBD1. The CDR3 consists of 16 residues. Germline CDR1 reads SGHDT; CDR2 reads YYEEEE. With 4 bases clipped from V and 4 bases from J, the junction kept 11 bases outside the gene matches. CDR3 in DNA: TGTGCCAGCAGCAGAGGGACAGAACCTTATTACAATGAGCAGTTCTTC. Amino acids: CASSRGTEPYYNEQFF.

V gene TRBV30 combines with J gene TRBJ1-2, with 9 bases aligning to TRBD1. The CDR3 extends over 15 amino acids. From germline, CDR1 is GTSNPN and CDR2 SVGIG (reference sequence). After removal of 3 bases from V and 5 bases from J, the junction contained 10 bases not matched to a gene. The CDR3 DNA reads as TGTGCCTGGAGCGCCGGGACAGGGCCGGGGTATGGCTACACCTTC. Its protein is CAWSAGTGPGYGYTF. Looking up the rest from reference TRBV30 and TRBJ1-2 gives the full variable domain: SQTIHQWPATLVQPVGSPLSLECTVEGTSNPNLYWYRQAAGRGLQLLFYSVGIGQISSEVPQNLSASRPQDRQFILSSKKLLLSDSGFYLCAWSAGTGPGYGYTFGSGTRLTVV.

CDR3 DNA: TGCGCCAGCAGCGCGGGACTCGGCAGAGGCAATCAGCCCCAGCATTTT. It translates to CASSAGLGRGNQPQHF. The chain has TRBV4-1 and TRBJ1-5; a weak D match, TRBD1 (5 bases). This CDR3 comprises 16 residues. V gave up 5 bases and J gave up 2 bases, with 16 bases separating them. Germline CDR1 is MGHRA and CDR2 is YSYEKL.

The sample holds a few counts of this clone. In DNA, the CDR3 is TGTGCCAGCAGCAGAAGCGGGGCGGGCTCCTACGAGCAGTACTTC. Amino acid sequence: CASSRSGAGSYEQYF. The chain combines TRBV4-2 with TRBJ2-7; 7 nucleotides align to TRBD2. This CDR3 is built from 15 residues. Trimming removed 5 bases from V and 0 bases from J; junction bases left unmatched: 7. Germline loops: CDR1 LGHNA, CDR2 YNFKEQ.

This clone has only one observation. The J gene is TRBJ2-7, the V gene TRBV9, with TRBD1 matching 7 bases. The CDR3 has 15 amino acids. V trimming: 2 bases; J trimming: 2 bases; junction bases outside the gene matches: 7. Per the germline V gene, CDR1 is SGDLS and CDR2 is YYNGEE. The CDR3 bases are TGTGCCAGCAGCGTCGATGGGGACAGACCCTACGAGCAGTACTTC. It yields the protein CASSVDGDRPYEQYF.

The V call is TRBV3-1 (or the pseudogene TRBV3-2), the J call TRBJ1-5; no firm D call. V lost 1 base and J lost 2, with 12 bases in between. This CDR3 region has 16 residues. The germline V gene has CDR1 LGHDT and CDR2 YNNKEL (reference sequence). The DNA of the CDR3 is TGTGCCAGCAGCCAAGGGTCCCCGGGCGGCAATCAGCCCCAGCATTTT. Its translation: CASSQGSPGGNQPQHF.